This is a list of T cell receptor beta chains from one sample in a study of high-grade serous ovarian cancer treatment subgroups. The data were produced by immunoSEQ multiplex PCR, yet TCRdb's version contains in-frame clones alone and is incomplete. In the table there are about 2,100 clones, 70% to 85% of which are singletons. Sequencing was carried out using tumor tissue. The receptors originated from a human donor with high-grade serous ovarian cancer. Each CDR3 is given with its conserved first and last residue. D genes are given only for firm matches. Part of the rows lack a size; the others show once, few, many or a class for expanded clones.

TRBJ1-1 TRBV28 . TRBD1 CASSSWDRVTEAFF TGTGCCAGCAGTTCCTGGGACAGGGTGACTGAAGCTTTCTTT
TRBJ1-3 TRBV5-8 . . CASSLGGDGNTIYF TGTGCCAGCAGCTTGGGGGGAGACGGAAACACCATATATTTT
TRBJ1-2 TRBV7-2 . . CASSRAGLYGYTF TGTGCCAGCAGCCGTGCGGGGCTGTATGGCTACACCTTC
TRBJ1-3 TRBV7-2 . . CASSSRLSGNTIYF TGTGCCAGCAGCTCCCGCCTCTCTGGAAACACCATATATTTT
TRBJ2-3 TRBV7-2 . . CASSPTQIDTQYF TGTGCCAGCAGCCCGACCCAAATAGATACGCAGTATTTT
TRBJ1-2 TRBV30 . TRBD1 CACSGTGFGYTF TGTGCCTGCTCCGGGACAGGGTTTGGCTACACCTTC
TRBJ2-7 TRBV1 . . CTSSQDLGRTGPVYEQYF TGCACCAGCAGCCAAGATCTTGGTCGAACAGGGCCAGTCTACGAGCAGTACTTC
TRBJ2-3 TRBV5-1 once . CASSWGTGTDTQYF TGCGCCAGCAGCTGGGGGACGGGGACAGATACGCAGTATTTT
TRBJ2-5 TRBV10-3 . . CATRQGTIGQETQYF TGTGCCACCAGACAGGGGACTATCGGCCAAGAGACCCAGTACTTC
TRBJ1-1 TRBV6-5 . . CASSSRPGMNTEAFF TGTGCCAGCAGTTCTCGTCCAGGGATGAACACTGAAGCTTTCTTT
TRBJ1-2 TRBV5-5 . TRBD1 CASSLTGQSYGYTF TGTGCCAGCAGCCTTACGGGACAGAGCTATGGCTACACCTTC
TRBJ2-1 TRBV28 . . CASSLSEGRNEQFF TGTGCCAGCAGTTTGTCCGAGGGCAGGAATGAGCAGTTCTTC
TRBJ1-2 TRBV11-2 few . CASSLDEGRLGYGYTF TGTGCCAGCAGCTTAGATGAGGGGCGCTTGGGGTATGGCTACACCTTC
TRBJ1-1 TRBV18 . TRBD1 CASSHGTGEAFF TGTGCCAGCTCACACGGGACAGGGGAAGCTTTCTTT
TRBJ2-6 TRBV15 . TRBD1 CATSRDLTGISLSSGANVLTF TGTGCCACCAGCAGAGATCTGACAGGGATAAGCCTAAGCTCTGGGGCCAACGTCCTGACTTTC
TRBJ1-5 TRBV19 . TRBD1 CASTHSGGDQPQHF TGTGCCAGTACCCACTCAGGGGGAGATCAGCCCCAGCATTTT
TRBJ2-1 TRBV10-3 once . CAISESGTYNEQFF TGTGCCATCAGTGAGTCGGGAACTTACAATGAGCAGTTCTTC
TRBJ2-5 TRBV6-5 . . CASSYGRRQETQYF TGTGCCAGCAGTTACGGGCGGCGCCAAGAGACCCAGTACTTC
TRBJ1-3 TRBV11-2 few TRBD1 CASSPWTGGFGNTIYF TGTGCCAGCAGCCCCTGGACAGGGGGCTTCGGAAACACCATATATTTT
TRBJ1-2 TRBV9 . TRBD1 CASSEGTGSPAGYTF TGTGCCAGCAGCGAGGGGACAGGTAGTCCCGCGGGGTACACCTTC
TRBJ2-6 TRBV7-2 . TRBD1 CASSPTGAGANVLTF TGTGCCAGCAGTCCGACAGGGGCTGGGGCCAACGTCCTGACTTTC
TRBJ2-3 TRBV29-1 . TRBD1 CSVDDRGVTDTQYF TGCAGCGTTGACGACAGGGGAGTCACAGATACGCAGTATTTT
TRBJ1-1 TRBV18 . . CASSQDSRGTEAFF TGTGCCAGCTCACAGGACAGTAGGGGCACTGAAGCTTTCTTT
TRBJ1-1 TRBV5-6 . . CASSFGDPYEAFF TGTGCCAGCAGCTTTGGGGACCCGTATGAAGCTTTCTTT
TRBJ2-5 TRBV4-1 . . CASRPSVAQETQYF TGCGCCAGCCGACCTAGCGTAGCCCAAGAGACCCAGTACTTC
TRBJ2-1 TRBV7-2 . . CASSLGLYNEQFF TGTGCCAGCAGCTTAGGACTTTACAATGAGCAGTTCTTC
TRBJ2-5 TRBV7-2 . . CASSTGRRETQYF TGTGCCAGCAGCACGGGACGGAGGGAGACCCAGTACTTC